The present T cell receptor beta chain was sequenced within a study of blood T cells in healthy people across ages. Each sample yielded at least 5 micrograms of PBMC total RNA. This clonotype has a handful of counts. Primers used in a second PCR of roughly 6 to 11 cycles were a sample-barcoded 5' primer and a J-beta primer mix. TCRdb fed the 5' RACE reads into MiXCR, producing one record per CDR3 protein. Altogether about 780,000 distinct CDR3 sequences are present, more than 35% being singletons, with the ten largest covering 15% to 20%. The CDR3 is 14 residues long. V lost 1 base and J 15 bases, leaving 19 bases between the germline ends. In germline, CDR1 is ENHRY, CDR2 SYGVKD.

The specimen was blood. This TCR came from an elderly man in good health. The chain uses TRBV10-3 and TRBJ2-1, with D unclear. The CDR3 reads CAISEFDSLSYTFF. For the CDR3, the DNA is TGTGCCATCAGTGAGTTCGACTCTTTGAGTTATACGTTCTTC.